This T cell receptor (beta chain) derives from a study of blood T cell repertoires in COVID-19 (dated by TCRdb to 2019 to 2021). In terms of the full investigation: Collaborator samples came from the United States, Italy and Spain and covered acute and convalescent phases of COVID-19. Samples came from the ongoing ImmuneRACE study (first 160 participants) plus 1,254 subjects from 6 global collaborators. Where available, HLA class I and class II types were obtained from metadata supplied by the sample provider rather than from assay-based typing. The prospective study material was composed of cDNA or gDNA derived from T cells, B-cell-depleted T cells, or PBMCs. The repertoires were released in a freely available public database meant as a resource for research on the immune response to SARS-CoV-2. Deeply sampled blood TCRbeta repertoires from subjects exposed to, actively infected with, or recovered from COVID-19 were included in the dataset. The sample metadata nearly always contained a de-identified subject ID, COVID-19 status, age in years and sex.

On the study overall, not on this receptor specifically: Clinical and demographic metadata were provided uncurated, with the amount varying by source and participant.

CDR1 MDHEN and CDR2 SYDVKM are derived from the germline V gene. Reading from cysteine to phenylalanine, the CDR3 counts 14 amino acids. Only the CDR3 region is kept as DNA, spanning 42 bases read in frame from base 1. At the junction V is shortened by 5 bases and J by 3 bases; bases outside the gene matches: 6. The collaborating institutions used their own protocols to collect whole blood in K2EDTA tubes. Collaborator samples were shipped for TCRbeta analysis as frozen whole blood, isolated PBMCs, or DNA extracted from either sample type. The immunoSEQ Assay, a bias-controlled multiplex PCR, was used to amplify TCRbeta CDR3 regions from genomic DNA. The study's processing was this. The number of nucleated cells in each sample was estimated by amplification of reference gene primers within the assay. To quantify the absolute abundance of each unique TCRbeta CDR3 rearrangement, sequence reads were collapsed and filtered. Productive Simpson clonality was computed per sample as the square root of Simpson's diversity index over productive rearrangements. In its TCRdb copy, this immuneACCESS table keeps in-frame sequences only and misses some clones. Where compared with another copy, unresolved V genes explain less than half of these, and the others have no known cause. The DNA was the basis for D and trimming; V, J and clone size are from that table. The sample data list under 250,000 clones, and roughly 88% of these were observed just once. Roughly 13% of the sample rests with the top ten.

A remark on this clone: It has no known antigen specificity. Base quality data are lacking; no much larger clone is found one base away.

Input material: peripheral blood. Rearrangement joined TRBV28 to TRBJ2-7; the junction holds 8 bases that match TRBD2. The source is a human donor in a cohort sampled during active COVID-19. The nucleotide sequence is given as TGTGCCAGCAGTCCCACGGGAGGGATCTACGAGCAGTACTTC. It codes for CASSPTGGIYEQYF.